What follows are 20 T cell receptor beta chains derived from one specimen sequenced in a study of blood T cell repertoires in COVID-19. Method: immunoSEQ multiplex PCR; TCRdb's copy keeps in-frame clones and lacks some. The sample includes 150,000 to 200,000 clones, 76% of them seen just once. The sequenced sample was peripheral blood. The receptors shown here come from a woman in her forties or fifties with active or convalescent COVID-19.

This clone turned up a few times. The gene calls are TRBV14 and TRBJ1-1; 10 bases are a match to TRBD1. This CDR3 has 16 amino acids. CDR1 and CDR2 from the germline V gene are SGHDN and FVKESK. J gave up 11 bases and V 4 bases, and 16 bases lay outside the gene matches. The CDR3 protein is CASSPSRDRGPIRAFF. For the CDR3, the DNA is TGTGCCAGCAGCCCGAGCCGGGACAGGGGACCTATAAGGGCTTTCTTT.

A single count supports this clone. CDR3 residues: CASSRASGGAYEQFF. The CDR3 bases are TGTGCCAGTAGTCGGGCTAGCGGGGGGGCCTATGAGCAGTTCTTC. The chain links TRBV19 to TRBJ2-1; 12 bases fit TRBD2. J gave up 8 bases and V 5 bases, and 7 bases lay outside the gene matches. Germline CDR1 LNHDA, CDR2 SQIVND (reference sequence). The CDR3 contains 15 residues.

This chain connects TRBV7-3 to TRBJ2-1; weak D call: TRBD1 (6 bases). Germline loops: CDR1 SGHTA, CDR2 FQGTGA. This CDR3 contains 15 residues. Trimming took 4 bases from V and 1 from J, leaving 11 bases between them. CDR3 in amino acids: CASSYGGSSYNEQFF. The DNA of the CDR3 is TGTGCCAGCAGCTATGGGGGCAGTTCCTACAATGAGCAGTTCTTC.

This chain connects TRBV30 to TRBJ2-7; weak D call: TRBD1 (5 bases). Germline V gene data show CDR1 as GTSNPN and CDR2 as SVGIG (reference sequence). The CDR3 sequence is 11 residues long. CDR3 sequence: CAIGAGYEQYF. The DNA of the CDR3 is TGTGCTATCGGAGCAGGGTATGAGCAGTACTTC.

The chain joins TRBV7-2 to TRBJ1-3; D may be TRBD1 (6 bases). With 1 base removed from V and 0 bases from J, the gap between germline ends came to 13 bases. The germline CDR1 and CDR2 sequences are SGHTA and FQGNSA. This CDR3 has 17 residues. The DNA of the CDR3 is TGTGCCAGCAGCTTAGGGGCAGGGGTCGGCTCTGGAAACACCATATATTTT. Protein: CASSLGAGVGSGNTIYF. The full variable domain, rest sourced from reference TRBV7-2 and TRBJ1-3, is GAGVSQSPSNKVTEKGKDVELRCDPISGHTALYWYRQSLGQGLEFLIYFQGNSAPDKSGLPSDRFSAERTGGSVSTLTIQRTQQEDSAVYLCASSLGAGVGSGNTIYFGEGSWLTVV.

This sequence joins TRBV27 and TRBJ1-5, with 9 bases lining up with TRBD1. V shed 0 bases, J shed 6 bases, and the junction held 3 bases outside the gene matches. CDR1 and CDR2 from the germline V gene are MNHEY and SMNVEV (reference sequence). The CDR3 spans 15 residues. CDR3 in amino acids: CASSLSQGASQPQHF. CDR3 coding DNA: TGTGCCAGCAGTTTATCACAGGGGGCGAGTCAGCCCCAGCATTTT.

J is TRBJ1-2 and V is TRBV21-1; the listed D gene, TRBD1, was not tested against the DNA. TRBV21-1 is labeled a pseudogene. This CDR3 comprises 14 residues. The CDR3 reads CASSKGQGASGYTF. DNA of the CDR3: TGTGCCAGCAGCAAAGGACAGGGGGCAAGCGGCTACACCTTC.

Ten or more counts support this clone. The genes are TRBV30 and TRBJ1-4; D is possibly TRBD1 (5 bases). The germline gives CDR1 GTSNPN, CDR2 SVGIG (reference sequence). Trimming removed 5 bases at V and 5 bases at J, with 12 bases between. CDR3 length: 13 amino acids. The CDR3 protein is CAWEGGVNEKLFF. CDR3 DNA sequence: TGTGCCTGGGAAGGAGGGGTAAATGAAAAACTGTTTTTT.

The chain uses TRBV9 and TRBJ2-3; perhaps TRBD2 as D (5 bases). Germline CDR1 is SGDLS and CDR2 is YYNGEE. V lost 5 bases, J lost 1 base, and 23 bases lay in between. The CDR3 has 18 residues. The CDR3 loop is CASRPLDSSSPRTDTQYF. The CDR3 bases are TGTGCCAGCAGGCCACTAGACTCGTCTTCCCCCCGCACAGATACGCAGTATTTT. Supplemented by reference TRBV9 and TRBJ2-3, the full variable domain reads DSGVTQTPKHLITATGQRVTLRCSPRSGDLSVYWYQQSLDQGLQFLIQYYNGEERAKGNILERFSAQQFPDLHSELNLSSLELGDSALYFCASRPLDSSSPRTDTQYFGPGTRLTVL.

The chain is built from TRBV21-1 and TRBJ2-3; no check of the table's D call, TRBD2, against the DNA was made. TRBV21-1 constitutes a pseudogene. The CDR3 spans 14 residues. The CDR3 DNA follows: TGTGCCAGCAGCAAGGGGAGACAAACAGATACGCAGTATTTT. The encoded protein is CASSKGRQTDTQYF.

The V call is TRBV6-2 or TRBV6-3, the J call TRBJ1-2; D perhaps matches TRBD1 (6 bases). V was shortened by 6 bases and J by 7 bases, with 18 bases between the two germline ends. This CDR3 comprises 14 residues. Germline V lookup: CDR1 MNHEY, CDR2 SVGEGT. CDR3 loop: CASSRDTAGVGYTF. In DNA form, the CDR3 reads TGTGCCAGCAGCCGGGACACGGCTGGAGTTGGCTACACCTTC.

This rearrangement joins TRBV9 to TRBJ2-3; 9 bases agree with TRBD1. The V and J ends lost 1 base and 4 bases, in that order; junction bases with no gene match: 10. The CDR3 covers 17 residues. Germline V gene sequence: CDR1 SGDLS, CDR2 YYNGEE. CDR3 nucleotides: TGTGCCAGCAGCGTATTCTCGGGACAGGGTTCCGCAGATACGCAGTATTTT. Amino acid sequence: CASSVFSGQGSADTQYF. Variable domain in full (rest from reference TRBV9 and TRBJ2-3): DSGVTQTPKHLITATGQRVTLRCSPRSGDLSVYWYQQSLDQGLQFLIQYYNGEERAKGNILERFSAQQFPDLHSELNLSSLELGDSALYFCASSVFSGQGSADTQYFGPGTRLTVL.

The chain couples TRBV27 to TRBJ1-1; tentatively, D is TRBD1 (6 bases). Per the germline V gene, CDR1 is MNHEY and CDR2 is SMNVEV (reference sequence). The CDR3 runs 14 residues. Trimming removed 9 bases at V and 7 bases at J, with 21 bases between. CDR3 nucleotide sequence: TGTGCCAGTAGGACGCGGGCCGAAGGGGGTGAAGCTTTCTTT. Protein product: CASRTRAEGGEAFF.

About this clone: Relative to the germline gene, one junction end is altered; a read error may explain this. J is TRBJ2-4 and V is TRBV4-3; D is unresolved. Germline assignment: CDR1 LGHNA and CDR2 YSLEER. The CDR3 runs to 12 residues. CDR3 sequence (DNA): TGCGCCAGCAGCCAAGATTCCCAGCGCGTAGTCTTC. Its translation: CASSQDSQRVVF.

V and J are TRBV19 and TRBJ1-5, with D unresolved. This CDR3 contains 15 residues. Trimming stripped 5 bases from V and 2 bases from J, with 13 bases between. Germline-derived CDR1 and CDR2 are LNHDA and SQIVND (reference sequence). The DNA of the CDR3 is TGTGCCAGTAGTCTTCAACATGTCGGCAATCAGCCCCAGCATTTT. This encodes CASSLQHVGNQPQHF.

The chain recombines TRBV5-1 with TRBJ1-1; 8 bases align to TRBD1. V shed 6 bases, J shed 4 bases, and the junction held 5 bases outside the gene matches. The CDR3 has 13 amino acids. CDR1 and CDR2 from the germline V gene are SGHRS and YFSETQ. In DNA, the CDR3 is TGCGCCAGCACCCAGGACAGGGCCACTGAAGCTTTCTTT. Its protein product is CASTQDRATEAFF.

The chain joins TRBV4-3 to TRBJ2-1; 12 positions match TRBD2. The CDR3 spans 17 residues. Germline CDR1 reads LGHNA; CDR2 reads YSLEER. Trimming removed 0 bases from V and 5 bases from J; junction bases left unmatched: 5. The CDR3 is CASSQDGLAGGHNEQFF. CDR3 nucleotides: TGCGCCAGCAGCCAAGACGGCCTAGCGGGAGGGCACAATGAGCAGTTCTTC.

This clone occurred a few times. The chain carries TRBV6-5 and TRBJ1-6, with D hard to call. V dropped 5 bases and J dropped 7 bases, with 15 bases sitting between them. CDR1 and CDR2 (germline): MNHEY, SVGAGI. The CDR3 totals 15 residues. CDR3 bases: TGTGCCAGCAGTCAACAAGATGGGCCCAATTCACCCCTCCACTTT. Translated: CASSQQDGPNSPLHF.

The rearrangement links TRBV30 to TRBJ2-1, with 7 bases lining up with TRBD2. Per the germline V gene, CDR1 is GTSNPN and CDR2 is SVGIG (reference sequence). The CDR3 consists of 14 residues. The trim removed 5 bases at V and 0 bases at J, leaving 4 bases unmatched. CDR3 nucleotide sequence: TGTGCCTGGTCTCCGGGGGGCTCCTACAATGAGCAGTTCTTC. It is translated as CAWSPGGSYNEQFF. Looking up the rest from reference TRBV30 and TRBJ2-1 gives the full variable domain: SQTIHQWPATLVQPVGSPLSLECTVEGTSNPNLYWYRQAAGRGLQLLFYSVGIGQISSEVPQNLSASRPQDRQFILSSKKLLLSDSGFYLCAWSPGGSYNEQFFGPGTRLTVL.

The chain uses TRBV19 and TRBJ2-1; TRBD2 matches 11 bases. CDR1 is LNHDA and CDR2 is SQIVND in the germline V gene (reference sequence). The CDR3 loop spans 16 amino acids. Trimming took 6 bases from V and 7 from J; bases not matched to a gene: 11. The CDR3 coding sequence is TGTGCCAGTAGACTTAGCGGGGGGGCGATACGGAATGAGCAGTTCTTC. This sequence encodes CASRLSGGAIRNEQFF.